The 15 T cell receptor beta chains below come from one sample, sequenced in a study of blood T cell repertoires in COVID-19. TCRdb's copy holds only in-frame clones and misses some; the assay was immunoSEQ multiplex PCR. In the table there are hundreds of thousands of clones, 88% of which are singletons. The specimen sequenced was PBMCs or T cells enriched from blood (not recorded which). The receptors stem from a woman in her forties with acute COVID-19.

This sequence joins TRBV10-2 and TRBJ1-3, with D perhaps TRBD1 (5 bases). CDR3 size: 13 residues. Per germline, CDR1 WSHSY and CDR2 SAAADI. Trimming pared 8 bases from V and 4 bases from J, leaving 12 bases between. The CDR3 nucleotides read TGCGCCAGCTCTGCAGGGCGGGGAAACACCATATATTTT. It is translated as CASSAGRGNTIYF.

CDR3 in DNA: TGCGCCAGCAGCCAAGATTGGAGTAGAAGCTATGGCTACACCTTC. Protein sequence: CASSQDWSRSYGYTF. The rearrangement joins TRBV4-1 to TRBJ1-2; the D is unclear. CDR3 length: 15 residues. Germline assignment: CDR1 MGHRA and CDR2 YSYEKL. The ends were cut back, 0 bases at V and 4 bases at J, with 12 bases in the middle.

This chain connects TRBV6-5 to TRBJ2-2; no firm D call. CDR1 and CDR2 from the germline V gene are MNHEY and SVGAGI. Trimming removed 6 bases at V and 0 bases at J, with 11 bases between. CDR3 size: 15 residues. The CDR3 sequence: CASRSRLSNTGELFF. The CDR3 DNA sequence: TGTGCCAGCAGAAGCAGGCTATCGAACACCGGGGAGCTGTTTTTT.

The chain is built from TRBV24-1 and TRBJ2-3; D is unclear. V lost 4 bases, J lost 7 bases, and 8 bases lay in between. The germline CDR1 and CDR2 sequences are KGHDR and SFDVKD. CDR3 length: 12 amino acids. The CDR3 bases are TGTGCCACCAGTGAGAGTTTCAATACGCAGTATTTT. Its protein product is CATSESFNTQYF.

This chain links TRBV7-9 with TRBJ2-5, with D perhaps matching TRBD1 (5 bases). This CDR3 is 14 amino acids long. The V gene's germline CDR1 is SEHNR and CDR2 FQNEAQ (reference sequence). V shed 5 bases and J shed 5 bases, with 15 bases lying between them. The CDR3 loop reads CASSQGAPAETQYF. The CDR3 DNA is TGTGCCAGCAGCCAAGGGGCCCCTGCGGAGACCCAGTACTTC.

This chain connects TRBV5-4 to TRBJ2-1, with D possibly being TRBD2 (5 bases). CDR3 length: 16 amino acids. V shed 1 base and J shed 0 bases, with 11 bases lying between them. CDR1 and CDR2 from the germline V gene are SGHNT and YYREEE (reference sequence). CDR3 in DNA: TGTGCCAGCAGCTTGTCTTCCAGCGGCTCCTACAATGAGCAGTTCTTC. Encoded protein: CASSLSSSGSYNEQFF. The complete variable domain, with remaining parts taken from reference TRBV5-4 and TRBJ2-1, reads ETGVTQSPTHLIKTRGQQVTLRCSSQSGHNTVSWYQQALGQGPQFIFQYYREEENGRGNFPPRFSGLQFPNYSSELNVNALELDDSALYLCASSLSSSGSYNEQFFGPGTRLTVL.

There are a few counts of this clone. This chain uses TRBV9 with TRBJ2-7, with TRBD1 identical over 12 bases. V was clipped by 4 bases and J by 7 bases; unmatched bases: 12. CDR1 and CDR2 from the germline V gene are SGDLS and YYNGEE. The length of the CDR3 is 16 residues. This CDR3 reads CASSSRAGTGGHEQYF. The CDR3 region has the DNA TGTGCCAGCAGCTCTCGCGCCGGGACAGGGGGCCATGAGCAGTACTTC. Full variable domain (missing parts from reference TRBV9 and TRBJ2-7): DSGVTQTPKHLITATGQRVTLRCSPRSGDLSVYWYQQSLDQGLQFLIQYYNGEERAKGNILERFSAQQFPDLHSELNLSSLELGDSALYFCASSSRAGTGGHEQYFGPGTRLTVT.

The V gene is TRBV5-6, the J gene TRBJ2-5, with 7 bases that match TRBD1. CDR1 is SGHDT and CDR2 is YYEEEE in the germline V gene. V trimming: 2 bases; J trimming: 5 bases; junction bases outside the gene matches: 0. CDR3 length: 12 residues. In DNA, the CDR3 is TGTGCCAGCAGCTTCAGGGGGGAGACCCAGTACTTC. It encodes CASSFRGETQYF. Full variable domain (remainder filled in from reference TRBV5-6 and TRBJ2-5): DAGVTQSPTHLIKTRGQQVTLRCSPKSGHDTVSWYQQALGQGPQFIFQYYEEEERQRGNFPDRFSGHQFPNYSSELNVNALLLGDSALYLCASSFRGETQYFGPGTRLLVL.

The rearrangement links TRBV27 to TRBJ2-1; D unresolved. V gave up 10 bases and J gave up 9 bases, with 19 bases separating them. Germline-derived CDR1 and CDR2 are MNHEY and SMNVEV (reference sequence). This CDR3 spans 13 amino acids. Here the CDR3 DNA reads TGTGCCACCCAGGCCGCCGCACTGGGTGAGCAGTTCTTC. Translation: CATQAAALGEQFF.

The CDR3 loop reads CASTTDRGLAYEQYF. CDR3 sequence (DNA): TGTGCCAGCACTACGGACAGGGGGCTGGCTTACGAGCAGTACTTC. The V and J genes are TRBV2 and TRBJ2-7; 11 bases match TRBD1. V lost 7 bases and J lost 4; bases outside the gene matches: 9. The CDR3 totals 15 residues. Germline V gene lookup returns CDR1 SNHLY and CDR2 FYNNEI.

The chain is built from TRBV4-1 and TRBJ1-3; tentatively, D is TRBD1 (6 bases). Trimming removed 3 bases at V and 0 bases at J, with 9 bases between. The CDR3 totals 15 residues. Germline V gene sequence: CDR1 MGHRA, CDR2 YSYEKL. As DNA, the CDR3 is TGCGCCAGCAGCCAGGGACAAATCTCTGGAAACACCATATATTTT. This gives the protein CASSQGQISGNTIYF.

The chain links TRBV9 to TRBJ2-2; 8 bases map to TRBD2. Trimming took 0 bases from V and 0 from J; bases not matched to a gene: 7. Germline lookup yields CDR1 SGDLS and CDR2 YYNGEE. This CDR3 has 18 residues. CDR3 nucleotides: TGTGCCAGCAGCGTAGAAATAGCGGGGCTCTCGAACACCGGGGAGCTGTTTTTT. Amino acids: CASSVEIAGLSNTGELFF.

This clone has only one observation. The genes are TRBV10-3 and TRBJ2-2; 8 positions agree with TRBD1. V dropped 7 bases and J dropped 6; count of bases not matched to a gene: 7. Per the germline V gene, CDR1 is ENHRY and CDR2 is SYGVKD. The length of the CDR3 is 14 residues. The CDR3 DNA follows: TGTGCCATCAAGTTATCAGGGGGCCCCGGGGAGCTGTTTTTT. Its protein is CAIKLSGGPGELFF.

The chain employs TRBV7-2 and TRBJ2-5, with TRBD2 identical over 8 bases. The CDR3 length is 14 residues. V was pared by 5 bases and J by 4 bases, with 6 bases of the junction left unmatched. Per germline, CDR1 SGHTA and CDR2 FQGNSA. CDR3 coding DNA: TGTGCCAGCAGCACCCGGACTAGCATAGAGACCCAGTACTTC. Translated, it gives CASSTRTSIETQYF.

The chain joins TRBV5-1 to TRBJ2-1, with D perhaps TRBD2 (6 bases). Germline CDR1 is SGHRS and CDR2 is YFSETQ. Trimming removed 4 bases from V and 10 bases from J, with 15 bases in between. CDR3 length: 13 residues. The CDR3 here is CASSIGWGVEQFF. As DNA, the CDR3 is TGCGCCAGCAGCATAGGTTGGGGGGTGGAGCAGTTCTTC.